A selection of T cell receptor beta chains follows, all from one sample in a study of siplizumab effects on memory and regulatory T cells. Here immunoSEQ multiplex PCR was the method, and the copy in TCRdb shows in-frame clones only, minus some. Found here are tens of thousands of clones, roughly 95% of them singletons; the top ten hold approximately 0.031%. Sequenced material: naive CD4+ T cells sorted from blood. The receptors were sampled from a human donor in good health. The CDR3 runs from the conserved cysteine through the conserved F or W. The D gene is left open where the match is weak. Size is stated for part of the rows, as once, few or many counts, or as a class when the clone is expanded.

cdr3_aa	cdr3_nt	v_call	d_call	clone_size	j_call
CASSPRQLYGYTF	TGTGCCAGCTCCCCAAGACAGCTCTATGGCTACACCTTC	TRBV28	NA	NA	TRBJ1-2
CASSLRWASGGDTQYF	TGTGCCAGCAGCCTCCGGTGGGCTAGCGGGGGGGATACGCAGTATTTT	TRBV13	TRBD2	NA	TRBJ2-3
CASSPPGRGGFGEKLFF	TGTGCCAGCAGCCCCCCGGGCAGGGGGGGATTTGGAGAAAAACTGTTTTTT	TRBV14	TRBD1	NA	TRBJ1-4
CASSSPGTGTDTQYF	TGTGCCAGCAGCTCGCCCGGGACAGGGACAGATACGCAGTATTTT	TRBV5-4	TRBD1	NA	TRBJ2-3
CASSHQGTISGNTIYF	TGTGCCAGCAGTCACCAGGGGACGATCTCTGGAAACACCATATATTTT	TRBV28	NA	NA	TRBJ1-3
CASSFFGGSGNEQFF	TGTGCCAGCAGCTTCTTCGGGGGGTCAGGCAATGAGCAGTTCTTC	TRBV7-8	TRBD2	NA	TRBJ2-1
CSVEDDRQSFYGYTF	TGCAGCGTTGAAGACGACAGGCAGTCGTTCTATGGCTACACCTTC	TRBV29-1	NA	NA	TRBJ1-2
CASRLPPGTGVLGYTF	TGTGCCAGCAGACTACCCCCCGGGACAGGGGTGCTTGGCTACACCTTC	TRBV28	TRBD1	NA	TRBJ1-2
CASSVSTEAFF	TGTGCCAGCAGTGTGTCGACTGAAGCTTTCTTT	TRBV2	NA	NA	TRBJ1-1
CASSIPGKYQPQHF	TGTGCCAGTAGTATCCCAGGGAAGTATCAGCCCCAGCATTTT	TRBV19	NA	few	TRBJ1-5
CASSTRLAGGRETQYF	TGTGCCAGCAGTACGAGACTAGCGGGGGGGCGGGAGACCCAGTACTTC	TRBV28	TRBD2	NA	TRBJ2-5
CASSIQLAKETQYF	TGTGCCAGTAGTATTCAACTAGCTAAAGAGACCCAGTACTTC	TRBV19	NA	NA	TRBJ2-5
CASTPHGPEGEQYF	TGTGCCAGCACCCCTCACGGGCCGGAGGGCGAGCAGTACTTC	TRBV28	NA	NA	TRBJ2-7
CASSLPGSGTYEQYF	TGCGCCAGCAGCCTTCCGGGGTCTGGGACCTACGAGCAGTACTTC	TRBV4-1	NA	NA	TRBJ2-7
CASSDSRGEAGTGVTNEKLFF	TGTGCCAGCAGTGACTCGAGAGGGGAAGCCGGGACAGGGGTTACTAATGAAAAACTGTTTTTT	TRBV6-4	TRBD1	NA	TRBJ1-4
CASSPGSDTQYF	TGTGCCAGCTCTCCCGGGTCAGATACGCAGTATTTT	TRBV18	NA	once	TRBJ2-3
CASSYTAANEGYTF	TGCGCCAGCAGCTACACGGCGGCCAACGAGGGCTACACCTTC	TRBV4-3	NA	NA	TRBJ1-2
CASSLRTQTEKLFF	TGTGCCAGCAGTCTTCGGACACAGACTGAAAAACTGTTTTTT	TRBV6-5	NA	NA	TRBJ1-4
CASSPGTGGSYTF	TGTGCCAGCAGCCCCGGGACAGGGGGGAGCTACACCTTC	TRBV27	TRBD1	NA	TRBJ1-2
CASSPQGGQEKLFF	TGTGCCAGCTCACCACAGGGGGGGCAGGAAAAACTGTTTTTT	TRBV18	NA	NA	TRBJ1-4
CASSQEGGGGETQYF	TGCGCCAGCAGCCAAGAAGGGGGGGGTGGAGAGACCCAGTACTTC	TRBV4-1	NA	NA	TRBJ2-5
CASSRLQGGSNQPQHF	TGTGCCAGCAGTCGACTACAGGGAGGGAGCAATCAGCCCCAGCATTTT	TRBV6-6	NA	NA	TRBJ1-5
CASSPGKGTIYF	TGTGCCAGCTCACCAGGGAAAGGTACCATATATTTT	TRBV18	NA	NA	TRBJ1-3
CASSQDRTLLDTQYF	TGCGCCAGCAGCCAAGATCGGACTCTCCTGGATACGCAGTATTTT	TRBV4-3	NA	NA	TRBJ2-3
CASSQGLSGGGNQPQHF	TGCGCCAGCAGCCAAGGGTTGAGTGGGGGGGGCAATCAGCCCCAGCATTTT	TRBV4-1	NA	NA	TRBJ1-5
CASSIGGDEQFF	TGTGCCAGTAGTATTGGGGGTGATGAGCAGTTCTTC	TRBV19	NA	NA	TRBJ2-1
CASSFDRYTDTQYF	TGTGCCAGCAGCTTCGACAGGTACACAGATACGCAGTATTTT	TRBV7-9	NA	once	TRBJ2-3
CASSQGTGMVDYGYTF	TGTGCCAGCAGCCAAGGGACAGGGATGGTTGACTATGGCTACACCTTC	TRBV4-2	TRBD1	NA	TRBJ1-2
CASSPRQGNTIYF	TGTGCCAGCAGCCCAAGACAGGGAAACACCATATATTTT	TRBV7-9	NA	NA	TRBJ1-3
CASSSRGAGGDEQFF	TGTGCCAGCAGCTCTCGTGGGGCGGGGGGCGATGAGCAGTTCTTC	TRBV5-6	TRBD2	NA	TRBJ2-1
CASPGPYNEQFF	TGTGCCTCACCCGGGCCCTACAATGAGCAGTTCTTC	TRBV7-9	NA	NA	TRBJ2-1
CSVEGVLAGPQYF	TGCAGCGTTGAAGGCGTACTAGCGGGGCCCCAGTATTTT	TRBV29-1	TRBD2	NA	TRBJ2-3
CASRRDRDPDTQYF	TGCGCCAGCAGGCGGGACAGGGACCCAGATACGCAGTATTTT	TRBV5-1	TRBD1	once	TRBJ2-3
CASSSPGQGYTSPLHF	TGTGCCAGCAGTTCCCCGGGACAGGGATATACTTCACCCCTCCACTTT	TRBV28	TRBD1	NA	TRBJ1-6
CASSVAATNTGELFF	TGTGCCAGCAGCGTAGCGGCGACGAACACCGGGGAGCTGTTTTTT	TRBV9	NA	once	TRBJ2-2
CASSYTYTGKAYGYTF	TGTGCCAGCAGTTACACCTACACAGGGAAGGCCTATGGCTACACCTTC	TRBV6-5	NA	NA	TRBJ1-2
CASSLTGGFNEKLFF	TGTGCCAGCAGCCTCACAGGGGGCTTTAATGAAAAACTGTTTTTT	TRBV7-7	TRBD1	NA	TRBJ1-4
CASSYAGVEGYTF	TGTGCCAGCAGTTACGCGGGGGTCGAGGGCTACACCTTC	TRBV6-6	NA	NA	TRBJ1-2
CAWRLGTGWTEAFF	TGTGCCTGGAGGTTAGGAACAGGCTGGACTGAAGCTTTCTTT	TRBV30	NA	NA	TRBJ1-1
CSVETGPNYGYTF	TGCAGCGTCGAGACAGGCCCTAACTATGGCTACACCTTC	TRBV29-1	NA	NA	TRBJ1-2